This T cell receptor beta chain was identified during a study of T cells in Graves' hyperthyroidism and ophthalmopathy. Germline V gene data show CDR1 as LGHDT and CDR2 as YNNKEL (reference sequence). The CDR3 has 16 amino acids. V was pared by 1 base and J by 7 bases, with 10 bases of the junction left unmatched. Newly diagnosed patients aged 18 to 65 had hyperthyroidism of under 2 months' duration. Study findings and constraints: Blood held most thyroid clonotypes expanded above 0.001 frequency.

Amplified TCR beta CDR3 regions derived from RNA transcripts. Researchers ran a first-round RT-PCR on the TCR CDR3 using the HTBI primer set. One entry per CDR3 protein results from TCRdb running MiXCR on the multiplex PCR reads. This sample has about 740,000 distinct CDR3 sequences, with about 14% found just once. This clonotype has ten or more counts. Its cognate antigen is unknown. The sequencing input was blood. The source is a young woman with Graves' hyperthyroidism. V and J are TRBV3-1 and TRBJ1-2; 9 bases map to TRBD1. CDR3 region: CASSQGGQGLGSGYTF. The CDR3 coding sequence is TGTGCCAGCAGCCAAGGCGGACAGGGGTTGGGTAGTGGCTACACCTTC. The full variable domain, its missing parts supplied by reference TRBV3-1 and TRBJ1-2, is DTAVSQTPKYLVTQMGNDKSIKCEQNLGHDTMYWYKQDSKKFLKIMFSYNNKELIINETVPNRFSPKSPDKAHLNLHINSLELGDSAVYFCASSQGGQGLGSGYTFGSGTRLTVV.